The 30 T cell receptor beta chains in this list originate from one sample, sequenced in a study of cytomegalovirus exposure and HLA in healthy donors. It was with 60 Vbeta and 13 Jbeta primers that the PCR ran. The data were produced by immunoSEQ multiplex PCR, yet TCRdb's version contains in-frame clones alone and is incomplete. In the table there are about 220,000 clones, roughly 83% of which are singletons. Sample: PBMCs. These receptors originate from a boy younger than 10 in good health and CMV-seronegative.

The chain employs TRBV6-6 and TRBJ2-7; 11 bases align to TRBD2. V lost 6 bases, J lost 2 bases, and 6 bases stayed unmatched. The CDR3 spans 15 residues. Germline V CDR1 and CDR2: MNHNY, SVGAGI (reference sequence). The CDR3 region is CASRKNSGGAYEQYF. DNA of the CDR3: TGTGCCAGCAGGAAAAATAGCGGGGGGGCCTACGAGCAGTACTTC.

The chain couples TRBV2 to TRBJ2-5; D is possibly TRBD1 (6 bases). CDR3 length: 14 residues. V was trimmed by 6 bases and J by 2 bases, leaving 13 bases between them. Germline V gene sequence: CDR1 SNHLY, CDR2 FYNNEI. This chain's CDR3 is CASRSDRLQETQYF. The CDR3, as DNA: TGTGCCAGCAGGTCCGACAGGCTACAAGAGACCCAGTACTTC.

The chain has TRBV7-2 and TRBJ2-6; 8 positions agree with TRBD2. CDR1 SGHTA and CDR2 FQGNSA come from the germline V gene. The CDR3 sequence is 16 residues long. With 10 bases clipped from V and 0 bases from J, the junction kept 8 bases outside the gene matches. CDR3 sequence: CATRGGSLSGANVLTF. CDR3 sequence (DNA): TGTGCCACCCGGGGGGGCTCCCTCTCTGGGGCCAACGTCCTGACTTTC.

The chain employs TRBV5-1 and TRBJ2-3; TRBD2 is a possible D gene (5 bases). From germline, CDR1 is SGHRS and CDR2 YFSETQ. The ends were cut back, 2 bases at V and 6 bases at J, with 13 bases in the middle. The CDR3 runs to 14 residues. DNA of the CDR3: TGCGCCAGCAGCTTAGAGGGTATCAGGGATACGCAGTATTTT. This translates into CASSLEGIRDTQYF.

The gene calls are TRBV13 and TRBJ2-3; 10 positions match TRBD2. V gave up 4 bases and J gave up 5 bases; unmatched junction bases: 6. Germline loops: CDR1 PRHDT, CDR2 FYEKMQ (reference sequence). The CDR3 is made up of 15 amino acids. CDR3 loop: CASSSLAGEEDTQYF. The CDR3 DNA sequence: TGTGCCAGCAGCTCCCTAGCGGGAGAGGAAGATACGCAGTATTTT.

CDR3 sequence (DNA): TGTGCCAGCAGCTTAGCTACAGGATCCTTACGGTTTTATAGCAATCAGCCCCAGCATTTT. This translates into CASSLATGSLRFYSNQPQHF. V and J are TRBV7-8 and TRBJ1-5; maybe TRBD1 (5 bases). The length of the CDR3 is 20 residues. Trimming removed 0 bases from V and 0 bases from J, with 21 bases in between. Germline CDR1 and CDR2: SGHVS and FQNEAQ. Drawing the rest from reference TRBV7-8 and TRBJ1-5, the complete variable domain is GAGVSQSPRYKVAKRGQDVALRCDPISGHVSLFWYQQALGQGPEFLTYFQNEAQLDKSGLPSDRFFAERPEGSVSTLKIQRTQQEDSAVYLCASSLATGSLRFYSNQPQHFGDGTRLSIL.

The J gene is TRBJ2-7, the V gene TRBV19; a weak D match, TRBD1 (5 bases). V lost 8 bases and J 7 bases, leaving 18 bases between the germline ends. Germline assignment: CDR1 LNHDA and CDR2 SQIVND (reference sequence). The CDR3 totals 13 residues. CDR3 loop: CASGAVRSGEQYF. The CDR3, as DNA: TGTGCCAGTGGGGCCGTTCGGTCCGGTGAGCAGTACTTC. The complete variable domain, with remaining parts taken from reference TRBV19 and TRBJ2-7, reads DGGITQSPKYLFRKEGQNVTLSCEQNLNHDAMYWYRQDPGQGLRLIYYSQIVNDFQKGDIAEGYSVSREKKESFPLTVTSAQKNPTAFYLCASGAVRSGEQYFGPGTRLTVT.

The chain employs TRBV30 and TRBJ1-2; D is unclear. With 4 bases removed from V and 4 bases from J, the gap between germline ends came to 16 bases. Germline V gives CDR1 GTSNPN, CDR2 SVGIG (reference sequence). The CDR3 totals 14 residues. CDR3 protein: CAWTPGGLSYGYTF. The DNA for the CDR3 is TGTGCCTGGACCCCCGGAGGGTTGAGCTATGGCTACACCTTC.

The chain employs TRBV2 and TRBJ1-2; D is unclear. With 0 bases removed from V and 3 bases from J, the gap between germline ends came to 8 bases. The CDR3 extends over 14 amino acids. Germline CDR1 is SNHLY and CDR2 is FYNNEI. CDR3: CASSEALQYYGYTF. As DNA, the CDR3 is TGTGCCAGCAGTGAAGCTCTCCAGTACTATGGCTACACCTTC.

This clone was counted a few times. The CDR3 reads CASSLVAGTEAFF. CDR3 coding DNA: TGCGCCAGCAGCTTGGTGGCGGGCACTGAAGCTTTCTTT. The chain joins TRBV5-1 to TRBJ1-1; unclear D gene. Trimming took off 0 bases at V and 4 bases at J, with 7 bases between the two ends. CDR1 is SGHRS and CDR2 is YFSETQ in the germline V gene. This CDR3 contains 13 residues.

The gene calls are TRBV6-5 and TRBJ1-2; 10 positions match TRBD1. Germline lookup yields CDR1 MNHEY and CDR2 SVGAGI. This CDR3 has 13 residues. V shed 5 bases and J 8 bases; nucleotides not matched to a gene: 5. The CDR3 sequence: CASSDRGLRGYTF. CDR3 DNA sequence: TGTGCCAGCAGTGACAGGGGGCTAAGAGGCTACACCTTC.

This rearrangement joins TRBV4-2 to TRBJ1-4; 7 positions match TRBD1. This CDR3 contains 13 residues. The germline V gene has CDR1 LGHNA and CDR2 YNFKEQ. The trim removed 5 bases at V and 10 bases at J, leaving 7 bases unmatched. CDR3 bases: TGTGCCAGCAGCGGACCAGGGGGAGGAAAACTGTTTTTT. Protein: CASSGPGGGKLFF.

This sequence joins TRBV27 and TRBJ2-3, with TRBD1 matching 7 bases. J lost 15 bases, V lost 6 bases, and 12 bases had no gene match. CDR3 length: 12 residues. The V gene's germline CDR1 is MNHEY and CDR2 SMNVEV (reference sequence). Here the CDR3 reads CASSPQGGRYYF. The CDR3 DNA follows: TGTGCCAGCAGCCCTCAAGGGGGCCGGTATTATTTT.

V is TRBV7-8 and J is TRBJ1-2; TRBD1 matches 9 bases. The CDR3 runs to 14 residues. V gave up 5 bases and J gave up 8 bases; unmatched junction bases: 9. The germline V gene encodes CDR1 SGHVS and CDR2 FQNEAQ. CDR3 sequence: CASSLSGQGRGYTF. The CDR3 bases are TGTGCCAGCAGCCTATCAGGACAGGGGAGAGGCTACACCTTC.

On this clone: Relative to the germline gene, one junction end is altered; a read error may explain this. The rearrangement uses TRBV5-4 and TRBJ2-2; TRBD2 matches at 9 bases. CDR1 SGHNT and CDR2 YYREEE come from the germline V gene (reference sequence). This CDR3 has 13 residues. This chain's CDR3 is CASSLGREGRLVF. In nucleotides, the CDR3 is TGTGCCAGCAGCTTGGGGCGGGAGGGCCGATTAGTGTTT.

V gene TRBV11-2 combines with J gene TRBJ2-7; perhaps TRBD1 as D (5 bases). The germline CDR1 and CDR2 sequences are SGHAT and FQNNGV. There are 15 residues in the CDR3. V was shortened by 3 bases and J by 2 bases, with 14 bases between the two germline ends. CDR3: CASSFGADQTYEQYF. CDR3 bases: TGTGCCAGCAGCTTTGGGGCAGATCAAACCTACGAGCAGTACTTC. Filled out from reference TRBV11-2 and TRBJ2-7, the complete variable domain reads EAGVAQSPRYKIIEKRQSVAFWCNPISGHATLYWYQQILGQGPKLLIQFQNNGVVDDSQLPKDRFSAERLKGVDSTLKIQPAKLEDSAVYLCASSFGADQTYEQYFGPGTRLTVT.

V is TRBV19 and J is TRBJ1-1; D unclear. V shed 3 bases and J shed 1 base, with 6 bases lying between them. The V gene's germline CDR1 is LNHDA and CDR2 SQIVND (reference sequence). The CDR3 extends over 13 amino acids. CDR3 DNA sequence: TGTGCCAGTAGTATGACGGGGAACACTGAAGCTTTCTTT. It translates to CASSMTGNTEAFF.

This clone occurred a few times. This chain connects TRBV6-6 to TRBJ2-7; 10 bases match TRBD1. Germline CDR1 reads MNHNY; CDR2 reads SVGAGI (reference sequence). J was trimmed by 5 bases and V by 5 bases; bases with no gene match: 9. This CDR3 is built from 15 residues. The CDR3 reads CASSQPGQGFHEQYF. The CDR3 bases are TGTGCCAGCAGTCAACCGGGACAGGGGTTCCACGAGCAGTACTTC.

Comment on this clone: Other DNA sequences within the sample encode an identical CDR3. The V call is TRBV11-1, the J call TRBJ2-7; D might be TRBD2 (6 bases). V was shortened by 5 bases and J by 5 bases, with 10 bases between the two germline ends. CDR1 and CDR2 from the germline V gene are SGHAT and FQDESV (reference sequence). The CDR3 runs to 12 residues. Here the CDR3 DNA reads TGTGCCAGCAGCCCGGGAGCGGACGAGCAGTACTTC. This translates into CASSPGADEQYF.

The chain carries TRBV11-1 and TRBJ1-1; D is undetermined. V shed 0 bases and J shed 4 bases, with 9 bases lying between them. CDR1 SGHAT and CDR2 FQDESV come from the germline V gene (reference sequence). The CDR3 totals 14 residues. CDR3 nucleotide sequence: TGTGCCAGCAGCTTAGCGGTGGAGAGCACTGAAGCTTTCTTT. Amino acid sequence: CASSLAVESTEAFF.

This rearrangement joins TRBV11-2 to TRBJ2-5; 7 positions match TRBD1. The CDR3 is made up of 15 amino acids. Germline assignment: CDR1 SGHAT and CDR2 FQNNGV. The V and J ends lost 1 base and 3 bases, in that order; junction bases with no gene match: 5. The chain's CDR3 is CASSLGPTGEETQYF. CDR3 nucleotide sequence: TGTGCCAGCAGCTTAGGACCAACAGGGGAAGAGACCCAGTACTTC.

The J gene is TRBJ2-7, the V gene TRBV19; D is perhaps TRBD1 (5 bases). The CDR3 extends over 15 amino acids. V was clipped by 1 base and J by 2 bases, with 12 bases between them. Germline V lookup: CDR1 LNHDA, CDR2 SQIVND (reference sequence). The CDR3 protein is CASSIGSGMTYEQYF. CDR3 coding DNA: TGTGCCAGTAGTATAGGGTCAGGGATGACCTACGAGCAGTACTTC. Full variable domain (outside the CDR3, taken from reference TRBV19 and TRBJ2-7): DGGITQSPKYLFRKEGQNVTLSCEQNLNHDAMYWYRQDPGQGLRLIYYSQIVNDFQKGDIAEGYSVSREKKESFPLTVTSAQKNPTAFYLCASSIGSGMTYEQYFGPGTRLTVT.

J is TRBJ2-5 and V is TRBV6-1, with D tentatively TRBD2 (6 bases). The CDR3 contains 13 residues. V was pared by 8 bases and J by 2 bases, with 12 bases between. CDR1 and CDR2 from the germline V gene are MNHNS and SASEGT. CDR3 nucleotide sequence: TGTGCCAGCGGTTCGGGGGTTCAAGAGACCCAGTACTTC. The encoded protein is CASGSGVQETQYF.

This clone has just one count. The chain links TRBV7-8 to TRBJ1-5; 10 nucleotides line up with TRBD1. V shed 5 bases, J shed 6 bases, and the junction held 1 base outside the gene matches. Germline lookup yields CDR1 SGHVS and CDR2 FQNEAQ. The length of the CDR3 is 13 residues. The CDR3 DNA reads TGTGCCAGCAGCGGACAGGGGGGTCAGCCCCAGCATTTT. Protein sequence: CASSGQGGQPQHF. Using reference TRBV7-8 and TRBJ1-5 for the parts outside the CDR3, the full variable domain is GAGVSQSPRYKVAKRGQDVALRCDPISGHVSLFWYQQALGQGPEFLTYFQNEAQLDKSGLPSDRFFAERPEGSVSTLKIQRTQQEDSAVYLCASSGQGGQPQHFGDGTRLSIL.

J is TRBJ1-5 and V is TRBV2; D uncertain. Germline values: CDR1 SNHLY, CDR2 FYNNEI. V lost 6 bases and J 4 bases, leaving 13 bases between the germline ends. The CDR3 loop spans 14 amino acids. The CDR3 loop reads CASREEGPNQPQHF. The CDR3 coding sequence is TGTGCCAGCAGGGAGGAGGGCCCAAATCAGCCCCAGCATTTT.

The chain recombines TRBV11-3 with TRBJ1-6; the D gene is possibly TRBD1 (6 bases). V shed 5 bases and J shed 9 bases, with 11 bases lying between them. Per the germline V gene, CDR1 is SGHNT and CDR2 is YENEEA. The CDR3 consists of 13 residues. This CDR3 is CASSAGVGSPLHF. Here the CDR3 DNA reads TGTGCCAGCAGCGCAGGGGTTGGTTCACCCCTCCACTTT.

A few counts support this clone. The chain carries TRBV11-2 and TRBJ1-1; D not certain. The germline V and J ends were trimmed by 3 bases and 3 bases, with 8 bases remaining between them. Germline V CDR1 and CDR2: SGHAT, FQNNGV. CDR3 length: 13 amino acids. In nucleotides, the CDR3 is TGTGCCAGCAGCTTCGGACTAGACACTGAAGCTTTCTTT. Residues: CASSFGLDTEAFF.

In this sample, this clone turned up once. The rearrangement links TRBV6-1 to TRBJ1-2, with 7 bases fitting TRBD1. The junction had 6 bases not matched to a gene; V was cut back by 4 bases and J by 7 bases. The CDR3 sequence is 13 residues long. Looked up from germline, CDR1 is MNHNS and CDR2 is SASEGT. The CDR3 nucleotides are TGTGCCAGCAGTGCGGGCAGGGGGGTTGGCTACACCTTC. As protein: CASSAGRGVGYTF.

This clone was seen only once. The rearrangement joins TRBV7-2 to TRBJ2-3; D call uncertain. Trimming removed 4 bases from V and 0 bases from J, with 11 bases in between. Looked up from germline, CDR1 is SGHTA and CDR2 is FQGNSA. The CDR3 consists of 15 residues. DNA for the CDR3: TGTGCCAGCAGCTCCCTGTACTCTAGCACAGATACGCAGTATTTT. This codes for CASSSLYSSTDTQYF. Variable domain in full (rest from reference TRBV7-2 and TRBJ2-3): GAGVSQSPSNKVTEKGKDVELRCDPISGHTALYWYRQSLGQGLEFLIYFQGNSAPDKSGLPSDRFSAERTGGSVSTLTIQRTQQEDSAVYLCASSSLYSSTDTQYFGPGTRLTVL.

The chain uses TRBV18 and TRBJ2-3; D unclear. This CDR3 is 12 amino acids long. From germline, CDR1 is KGHSH and CDR2 LQKENI. Trimming removed 3 bases from V and 3 bases from J, with 4 bases in between. For the CDR3, the DNA is TGTGCCAGCTCACCCCCGACAGATACGCAGTATTTT. Protein product: CASSPPTDTQYF.